Shown below are 23 T cell receptor beta chains from a single sample sequenced in a study of blood T cell repertoires in COVID-19. The protocol was immunoSEQ multiplex PCR, while the TCRdb copy is restricted to in-frame clones and leaves out a portion. The table shows under 150,000 clones, with 88% occurring only once. Sequenced input: peripheral blood. These receptors were collected from a human donor in a cohort sampled during active COVID-19.

The chain links TRBV6-5 to TRBJ2-1; TRBD2 might be the D (5 bases). This CDR3 contains 15 residues. Germline CDR1 MNHEY, CDR2 SVGAGI. V lost 4 bases to trimming and J lost 5 bases, with 15 bases between them. The CDR3 region is CASSSQDRRDNEQFF. For the CDR3, the DNA is TGTGCCAGCAGTTCCCAAGATAGGCGGGACAATGAGCAGTTCTTC.

The V gene is TRBV7-9, the J gene TRBJ2-1; 7 positions match TRBD1. The J segment lost 5 bases and the V segment lost 2 bases, leaving 6 bases of the junction unmatched. This CDR3 region has 15 residues. Germline CDR1 SEHNR, CDR2 FQNEAQ (reference sequence). This chain's CDR3 is CASSLSRGTHNEQFF. CDR3 DNA sequence: TGTGCCAGCAGCTTATCCAGGGGGACCCACAATGAGCAGTTCTTC.

This chain links TRBV6-1 with TRBJ1-5; 8 bases match TRBD1. The germline gives CDR1 MNHNS, CDR2 SASEGT. The CDR3 extends over 15 amino acids. V was clipped by 2 bases and J by 9 bases; unmatched bases: 9. CDR3 sequence (DNA): TGTGCCAGCAGTGAACATGGGTCCGGGACAGGGCCCCAGCATTTT. It specifies CASSEHGSGTGPQHF.

This clone was seen just once. This chain links TRBV25-1 with TRBJ2-2; 7 nucleotides match TRBD2. CDR1 is MGHDK, CDR2 SYGVNS, per germline. The CDR3 spans 17 residues. V trimming: 0 bases; J trimming: 0 bases; junction bases outside the gene matches: 4. The CDR3 bases are TGTGCCAGCAGTGAATACCCCAGCGGGACGAACACCGGGGAGCTGTTTTTT. Translating gives CASSEYPSGTNTGELFF.

As DNA, the CDR3 is TGTGCCAGTTCACAGGGGGTGGCAAATCAGCCCCAGCATTTT. Translating it yields CASSQGVANQPQHF. The rearrangement joins TRBV19 to TRBJ1-5, with 8 positions matching TRBD1. Germline V lookup: CDR1 LNHDA, CDR2 SQIVND (reference sequence). This CDR3 has 14 residues. The ends lost 8 bases at V and 4 bases at J; junction bases unmatched: 7.

As DNA, the CDR3 is TGTGCCAGCAGTTATCGGTTGAATCAGCCCCAGCATTTT. Encoded protein: CASSYRLNQPQHF. The chain combines TRBV6-5 with TRBJ1-5, with D hard to call. The CDR3 runs 13 residues. From germline, CDR1 is MNHEY and CDR2 SVGAGI. Trimming left V 3 bases short and J 4 bases short, with 7 bases between.

This rearrangement joins TRBV28 to TRBJ1-1; a weak D match, TRBD1 (6 bases). V gave up 4 bases and J gave up 0 bases, with 12 bases separating them. CDR1 and CDR2 from the germline V gene are MDHEN and SYDVKM. CDR3 length equals 15 residues. The CDR3 loop reads CASSSAGVMNTEAFF. The CDR3 coding sequence is TGTGCCAGCAGTTCCGCAGGGGTAATGAACACTGAAGCTTTCTTT.

The chain uses TRBV19 and TRBJ2-1, with a possible D match to TRBD2 (5 bases). Germline CDR1 LNHDA, CDR2 SQIVND (reference sequence). This CDR3 has 16 residues. Trimming stripped 3 bases from V and 7 bases from J, with 19 bases between. CDR3 in amino acids: CASSMIEYRTQNEQFF. CDR3 nucleotides: TGTGCCAGTAGTATGATTGAGTATAGGACTCAGAATGAGCAGTTCTTC. Filled out from reference TRBV19 and TRBJ2-1, the complete variable domain reads DGGITQSPKYLFRKEGQNVTLSCEQNLNHDAMYWYRQDPGQGLRLIYYSQIVNDFQKGDIAEGYSVSREKKESFPLTVTSAQKNPTAFYLCASSMIEYRTQNEQFFGPGTRLTVL.

The V call is TRBV7-2, the J call TRBJ2-7; tentatively, D is TRBD1 (5 bases). Trimming removed 4 bases at V and 3 bases at J, with 13 bases between. Germline-derived CDR1 and CDR2 are SGHTA and FQGNSA. CDR3 size: 14 residues. The CDR3 nucleotides read TGTGCCAGCAGCTCCCCTCCCCAGGGCTACGAGCAGTACTTC. This sequence encodes CASSSPPQGYEQYF.

The V call is TRBV6-5, the J call TRBJ1-1; 8 bases line up with TRBD1. This CDR3 has 15 residues. The V and J ends lost 4 bases and 7 bases, in that order; junction bases with no gene match: 11. CDR1 MNHEY and CDR2 SVGAGI come from the germline V gene. The CDR3 region is CASSSGTGQRVEAFF. The CDR3 DNA follows: TGTGCCAGCAGTTCCGGGACAGGACAGCGAGTTGAAGCTTTCTTT.

This sequence joins TRBV3-1 (or the pseudogene TRBV3-2) and TRBJ2-2, with TRBD2 matching 11 bases. Germline V CDR1 and CDR2: LGHDT, YNNKEL (reference sequence). The CDR3 has 19 amino acids. With 1 base clipped from V and 4 bases from J, the junction kept 11 bases outside the gene matches. The CDR3 region has the DNA TGTGCCAGCAGCCAAGCCCGCCGGGGGCTAGCGGGGGGCACCGGGGAGCTGTTTTTT. Protein sequence: CASSQARRGLAGGTGELFF.

The chain couples TRBV6-2 or TRBV6-3 to TRBJ1-5, with 7 nucleotides matching TRBD1. Germline trimming cut 7 bases from V and 2 bases from J; bases unmatched to any gene: 5. CDR3 length: 14 amino acids. In germline, CDR1 is MNHEY, CDR2 SVGEGT. CDR3 protein: CASTPGGGNQPQHF. The CDR3 DNA reads as TGTGCCAGCACCCCAGGGGGGGGCAATCAGCCCCAGCATTTT.

This sequence joins TRBV7-9 and TRBJ2-2; 8 positions agree with TRBD1. The CDR3 length is 15 residues. Germline trimming cut 10 bases from V and 4 bases from J; bases unmatched to any gene: 11. Germline CDR1 SEHNR, CDR2 FQNEAQ (reference sequence). In DNA form, the CDR3 reads TGTGCCACCGACCCCGGACAGGGAGCCACCGGGGAGCTGTTTTTT. This translates into CATDPGQGATGELFF.

This chain links TRBV11-3 with TRBJ1-1; tentatively, D is TRBD1 (6 bases). The CDR3 loop spans 14 amino acids. Trimming removed 5 bases at V and 4 bases at J, with 14 bases between. Germline CDR1 SGHNT, CDR2 YENEEA. The CDR3 sequence is CASSPSGAGTEAFF. Written as DNA, the CDR3 is TGTGCCAGCAGCCCCTCAGGGGCCGGCACTGAAGCTTTCTTT.

The chain carries TRBV30 and TRBJ1-2, with a weak D call TRBD1 (5 bases). V lost 2 bases, J lost 1 base, and 8 bases lay in between. Germline V gene data show CDR1 as GTSNPN and CDR2 as SVGIG (reference sequence). There are 13 residues in the CDR3. This CDR3 reads CAWSSGNNYGYTF. CDR3 DNA: TGTGCCTGGAGTTCAGGGAATAACTATGGCTACACCTTC.

The chain employs TRBV6-2 or TRBV6-3 and TRBJ2-7, with 9 bases aligning to TRBD1. From germline, CDR1 is MNHEY and CDR2 SVGEGT. The CDR3 runs to 14 residues. V lost 5 bases to trimming and J lost 2 bases; unmatched junction nucleotides: 4. The CDR3 DNA sequence: TGTGCCAGCAGTCGGGGGACAGGGACCTACGAGCAGTACTTC. It yields the protein CASSRGTGTYEQYF.

The chain employs TRBV4-3 and TRBJ1-1, with D tentatively TRBD1 (5 bases). Trimming took 0 bases from V and 1 from J, leaving 6 bases between them. This CDR3 is built from 14 residues. Germline V gene data show CDR1 as LGHNA and CDR2 as YSLEER. Written as DNA, the CDR3 is TGCGCCAGCAGCCAAGAGGGGGGGAACACTGAAGCTTTCTTT. Translated: CASSQEGGNTEAFF.

The chain uses TRBV4-1 and TRBJ1-1, with D possibly matching TRBD1 (5 bases). V lost 0 bases to trimming and J lost 7 bases, with 12 bases between them. The CDR3 length is 14 residues. Germline V gene sequence: CDR1 MGHRA, CDR2 YSYEKL. Here the CDR3 reads CASSQDQGHFEAFF. The CDR3 bases are TGCGCCAGCAGCCAAGATCAAGGACACTTTGAAGCTTTCTTT.

The chain joins TRBV9 to TRBJ1-4, with D uncertain. V lost 4 bases to trimming and J lost 0 bases, with 13 bases between them. Germline V gene sequence: CDR1 SGDLS, CDR2 YYNGEE. The CDR3 spans 16 residues. This chain's CDR3 is CASSLNGNPTNEKLFF. The CDR3 DNA reads TGTGCCAGCAGCTTAAACGGGAACCCAACTAATGAAAAACTGTTTTTT.

The V call is TRBV7-3, the J call TRBJ2-3; perhaps TRBD2 as D (5 bases). Germline V gene data show CDR1 as SGHTA and CDR2 as FQGTGA. V was pared by 6 bases and J by 4 bases, with 11 bases between. This CDR3 has 13 residues. This CDR3 reads CASRPDYADTQYF. The CDR3 nucleotides read TGTGCCAGCAGGCCTGACTATGCAGATACGCAGTATTTT.

The V and J genes are TRBV18 and TRBJ1-2; D remains unclear. The CDR3 runs to 14 residues. Trimming stripped 4 bases from V and 0 bases from J, with 9 bases between. Germline loops: CDR1 KGHSH, CDR2 LQKENI. DNA of the CDR3: TGTGCCAGCTCACGGGGAGGAACTAACTATGGCTACACCTTC. Protein: CASSRGGTNYGYTF.

This clone came up a few times. V gene TRBV19 combines with J gene TRBJ1-5; 9 positions agree with TRBD1. Germline CDR1 reads LNHDA; CDR2 reads SQIVND (reference sequence). Unmatched junction bases numbered 7, after V lost 7 bases and J lost 3 bases. The CDR3 contains 15 residues. This chain's CDR3 is CASTRTGEFNQPQHF. CDR3 coding DNA: TGTGCCAGTACCAGGACAGGGGAGTTCAATCAGCCCCAGCATTTT.

The V gene is TRBV24-1, the J gene TRBJ2-3; 9 nucleotides match TRBD1. This CDR3 region has 13 residues. Unmatched junction bases numbered 2, after V lost 2 bases and J lost 9 bases. Looked up from germline, CDR1 is KGHDR and CDR2 is SFDVKD. The CDR3 sequence: CATSDWGQGTQYF. The CDR3 DNA sequence: TGTGCCACCAGTGATTGGGGACAGGGCACGCAGTATTTT.